This T cell receptor (beta chain) was identified in a study of T-cell memory formation after mild COVID-19. TCRdb analysed the 5' RACE reads with MiXCR anew, one entry per CDR3 protein. The table has under 400,000 distinct CDR3 sequences, 20% to 25% seen once; the top ten hold 12%. V shed 5 bases and J 9 bases; nucleotides not matched to a gene: 28. The germline V gene encodes CDR1 SGHNT and CDR2 YENEEA. The CDR3 loop spans 20 amino acids. The TCR was taken from an adult woman who had mild COVID-19 (a few samples of this study predate the infection). Cell type and time point are not known. The chain is built from TRBV11-3 and TRBJ2-1, with 7 bases fitting TRBD1. The sequencing sample was made of PBMCs or a T cell subset sorted from them (not recorded which). The CDR3 coding sequence is TGTGCCAGCAGCCCAAAATTCAACCGGGACAGCTCGTACAGGTCCGCTGAGCAGTTCTTC. This codes for CASSPKFNRDSSYRSAEQFF.